This T cell receptor (beta chain) is from a study of control samples from healthy donors and cancer patients (dated by TCRdb to about 2020). The library was produced with the immunoSEQ multiplex PCR assay. As stored in TCRdb, this immuneACCESS dataset retains in-frame rearrangements with V and J assigned. A fraction of the clones does not appear; measured against another copy, unresolved V genes explain less than half of the discrepancy, and the remainder lacks a known reason. For this sample the table gives roughly 21,000 clones, of which around 80% were detected only once. Together, the top ten hold 20% to 25% of the sample. A note on this clone: No antigen is known for it. No qualities accompany the bases; no much larger clone lies one base away.

The clonotype was recovered from a man aged 55 to 69 with colorectal cancer. The sequenced sample consisted of PBMCs.

CDR3 loop: CASSRGVGNTEAFF. The nucleotides are TGTGCCAGCAGCCGGGGTGTAGGGAACACTGAAGCTTTCTTT. Recombination joined TRBV11-3 with TRBJ1-1; there is no confident call for the D gene. CDR1 SGHNT and CDR2 YENEEA are derived from the germline V gene. Cut back by 5 bases and 1 base, the V and J ends lie 11 bases apart. The CDR3 spans 14 residues, from the cysteine through the phenylalanine. CDR3 DNA only is kept here, 42 bases in frame from base 1.